This TCR beta chain comes out of a study of T cell responses to AZD1222 COVID-19 vaccine. Study observations and caveats: Sampling that yielded the repertoires occurred only after the peak T cell response. Possibly, clonal diversity was underestimated; donors were largely white British and included more females.

Generated by immunoSEQ multiplex PCR, the TCRdb table keeps only in-frame clones and is missing some. This sample has 75,000 to 100,000 clones, with 88% found just once. With respect to this clone: Its antigen is undetermined.

The sample here was peripheral blood, taken on day 0 of MenACWY control vaccination. The origin of this receptor is an adult in good health.

The DNA of the CDR3 is TGTGCCAGCAGTTTATATGCGGGCTCTGGCTACACCTTC. This translates into CASSLYAGSGYTF. The rearrangement joins TRBV27 to TRBJ1-2, with unresolved D. V was shortened by 1 base and J by 7 bases, with 10 bases between the two germline ends. The germline V gene encodes CDR1 MNHEY and CDR2 SMNVEV (reference sequence). This CDR3 is 13 amino acids long.